The TCR beta chain under discussion was sequenced for a study of blood T cell repertoires in COVID-19. This CDR3 region has 13 residues. V dropped 10 bases and J dropped 0 bases, with 12 bases sitting between them. CDR1 and CDR2 from the germline V gene are MNHEY and SVGAGI. This clone was found once. Per the authors' pipeline: By means of reference gene primer amplification, nucleated cell counts were estimated. This table comes from immunoSEQ multiplex PCR, and its TCRdb copy is limited to in-frame clones, with some not included. That table gives V, J and clone size, and the DNA gave D and trimming. This sample has about 140,000 clones, with roughly 80% found just once.

Sequencing input: peripheral blood. V usage is TRBV6-5 and J usage is TRBJ1-1; a possible D gene is TRBD1 (5 bases). The clonotype was recovered from a man in his 70s who had recovered from COVID-19. CDR3 protein: CATARQMNTEAFF. The CDR3, as DNA: TGTGCCACCGCGCGACAGATGAACACTGAAGCTTTCTTT.